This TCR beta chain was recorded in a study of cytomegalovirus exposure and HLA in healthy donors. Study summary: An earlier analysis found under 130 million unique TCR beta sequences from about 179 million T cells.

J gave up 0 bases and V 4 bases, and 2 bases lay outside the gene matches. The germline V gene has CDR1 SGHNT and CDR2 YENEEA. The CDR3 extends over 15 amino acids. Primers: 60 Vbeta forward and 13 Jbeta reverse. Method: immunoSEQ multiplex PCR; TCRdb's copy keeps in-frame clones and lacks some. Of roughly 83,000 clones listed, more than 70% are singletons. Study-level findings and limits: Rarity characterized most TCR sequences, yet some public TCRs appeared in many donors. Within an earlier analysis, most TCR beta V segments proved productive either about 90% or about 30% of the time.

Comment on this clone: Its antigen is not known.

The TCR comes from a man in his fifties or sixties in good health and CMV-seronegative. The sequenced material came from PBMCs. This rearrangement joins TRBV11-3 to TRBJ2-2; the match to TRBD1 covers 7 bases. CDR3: CASSWGQPNTGELFF. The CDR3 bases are TGTGCCAGCAGCTGGGGACAGCCGAACACCGGGGAGCTGTTTTTT.